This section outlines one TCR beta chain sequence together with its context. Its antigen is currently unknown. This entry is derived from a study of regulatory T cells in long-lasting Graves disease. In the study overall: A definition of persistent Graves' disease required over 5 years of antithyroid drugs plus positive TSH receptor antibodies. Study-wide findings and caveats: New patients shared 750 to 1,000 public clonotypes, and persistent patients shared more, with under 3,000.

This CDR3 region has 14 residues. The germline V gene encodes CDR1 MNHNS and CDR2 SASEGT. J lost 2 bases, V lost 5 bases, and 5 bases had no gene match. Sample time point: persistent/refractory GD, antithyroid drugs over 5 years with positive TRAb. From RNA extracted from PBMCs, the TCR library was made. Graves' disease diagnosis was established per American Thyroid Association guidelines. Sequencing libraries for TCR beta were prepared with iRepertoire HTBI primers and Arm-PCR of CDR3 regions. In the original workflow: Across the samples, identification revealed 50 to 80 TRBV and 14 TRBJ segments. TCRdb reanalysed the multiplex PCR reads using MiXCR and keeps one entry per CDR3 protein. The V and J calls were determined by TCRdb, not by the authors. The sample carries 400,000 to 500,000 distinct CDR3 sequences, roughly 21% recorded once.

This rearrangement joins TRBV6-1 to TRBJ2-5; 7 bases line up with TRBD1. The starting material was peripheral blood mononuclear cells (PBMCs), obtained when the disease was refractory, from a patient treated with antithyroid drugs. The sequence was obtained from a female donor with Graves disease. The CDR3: CASSPQTGQETQYF. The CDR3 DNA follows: TGTGCCAGCAGTCCCCAGACAGGGCAAGAGACCCAGTACTTC.